One sample yielded the 18 T cell receptor beta chains listed below, sequenced in a study of T-cell memory formation after mild COVID-19. TCRdb reprocessed the 5' RACE reads via MiXCR and lists one record per CDR3 protein. Seen here are about 400,000 distinct CDR3 sequences, roughly 24% observed once, and the top ten hold roughly 8.7%. The sample consisted of PBMCs or a T cell subset sorted from them (not recorded which). The origin of the receptors is an adult woman who had mild COVID-19 (a few samples of this study predate the infection). Cell type and time point are not known.

This clonotype was seen a handful of times. This chain links TRBV3-1 with TRBJ2-1, with D uncertain. The CDR3 totals 12 residues. With 2 bases removed from V and 11 bases from J, the gap between germline ends came to 10 bases. Germline lookup yields CDR1 LGHDT and CDR2 YNNKEL (reference sequence). CDR3 DNA sequence: TGTGCCAGCAGCCAAACTGGGGAAAAGCAGTTCTTC. Translation: CASSQTGEKQFF.

The V gene is TRBV4-1, the J gene TRBJ1-1; possibly TRBD1 for D (6 bases). There are 15 residues in the CDR3. V shed 3 bases and J shed 6 bases, with 17 bases lying between them. Germline CDR1 reads MGHRA; CDR2 reads YSYEKL. CDR3 in amino acids: CASSHGGGRRAEAFF. In nucleotides, the CDR3 is TGCGCCAGCAGCCATGGCGGGGGCCGTCGGGCTGAAGCTTTCTTT.

The table lists this clonotype with a few counts. The rearrangement joins TRBV3-1 to TRBJ2-5, with 12 bases matching TRBD2. CDR1 is LGHDT, CDR2 YNNKEL, per germline (reference sequence). The CDR3 sequence is 16 residues long. With V trimmed by 8 bases and J by 2 bases, 9 bases remained unmatched. The CDR3: CASSPGTSGSQETQYF. The CDR3, as DNA: TGTGCCAGCTCCCCTGGGACTAGCGGGTCGCAAGAGACCCAGTACTTC.

There are a few counts of this clonotype. This rearrangement joins TRBV27 to TRBJ2-3; TRBD2 is a possible D gene (6 bases). This CDR3 region has 17 residues. Per germline, CDR1 MNHEY and CDR2 SMNVEV (reference sequence). V was clipped by 5 bases and J by 3 bases, with 21 bases between them. The CDR3 nucleotides are TGTGCCAGCAGTCCCTACACGTCCCACGGGGGAACAGATACGCAGTATTTT. Translated: CASSPYTSHGGTDTQYF.

There are many counts of this clonotype. The rearrangement uses TRBV12-3 or TRBV12-4 and TRBJ1-2, with TRBD1 matching over 9 bases. This CDR3 comprises 13 residues. V dropped 5 bases and J dropped 7; count of bases not matched to a gene: 5. The CDR3 DNA reads as TGTGCCAGCAGTCCCGGGACAGGGACTGGCTACACCTTC. This encodes CASSPGTGTGYTF.

This clonotype was observed a handful of times. The rearrangement uses TRBV9 and TRBJ2-5, with TRBD2 as a possible D gene (5 bases). The CDR3 is made up of 16 amino acids. Germline assignment: CDR1 SGDLS and CDR2 YYNGEE. V was trimmed by 4 bases and J by 2 bases, leaving 18 bases between them. CDR3 loop: CASSSLGWVAQETQYF. CDR3 coding DNA: TGTGCCAGCAGCTCTCTTGGGTGGGTAGCGCAAGAGACCCAGTACTTC.

The chain employs TRBV4-1 and TRBJ2-1; 12 bases line up with TRBD2. The CDR3 runs to 15 residues. The germline V gene has CDR1 MGHRA and CDR2 YSYEKL. With 6 bases clipped from V and 11 bases from J, the junction kept 11 bases outside the gene matches. CDR3 sequence (DNA): TGCGCCAGCAGTCCTGGACTAGCGGGACGGCTGAAGCAGTTCTTC. As protein: CASSPGLAGRLKQFF.

This sequence joins TRBV15 and TRBJ2-1, with D unclear. The CDR3 is 13 residues long. Germline V gene sequence: CDR1 LNHNV, CDR2 YYDKDF (reference sequence). V was cut by 3 bases and J by 0 bases, with 3 bases left in between. The CDR3 is CATSRDSYNEQFF. For the CDR3, the DNA is TGTGCCACCAGCAGGGACTCCTACAATGAGCAGTTCTTC. Using reference TRBV15 and TRBJ2-1 for the parts outside the CDR3, the full variable domain is DAMVIQNPRYQVTQFGKPVTLSCSQTLNHNVMYWYQQKSSQAPKLLFHYYDKDFNNEADTPDNFQSRRPNTSFCFLDIRSPGLGDTAMYLCATSRDSYNEQFFGPGTRLTVL.

This clonotype appeared a few times. The chain couples TRBV29-1 to TRBJ2-3, with D possibly TRBD2 on 6 matching bases. CDR3 length equals 14 residues. Germline V gives CDR1 SQVTM, CDR2 ANQGSEA. The V end was cut by 4 bases, the J end by 1 base, with 12 bases between. For the CDR3, the DNA is TGCAGCGTTGTTCCCGGGGGAGGCACAGATACGCAGTATTTT. Amino acids: CSVVPGGGTDTQYF.

This clonotype was observed a few times. This chain connects TRBV9 to TRBJ2-1; 11 bases agree with TRBD2. The CDR3 consists of 15 residues. Trimming removed 3 bases from V and 9 bases from J; junction bases left unmatched: 8. In germline, CDR1 is SGDLS, CDR2 YYNGEE. The CDR3 loop is CASSGGTSGLVEQFF. The CDR3 coding sequence is TGTGCCAGCAGCGGGGGGACTAGCGGTTTGGTTGAGCAGTTCTTC.

This clonotype came up a few times. The V and J genes are TRBV5-1 and TRBJ1-1; the D is unclear. The V gene's germline CDR1 is SGHRS and CDR2 YFSETQ. V was clipped by 0 bases and J by 5 bases, with 11 bases between them. The CDR3 has 14 amino acids. This chain's CDR3 is CASSLATAGTEAFF. The CDR3 nucleotides read TGCGCCAGCAGCTTGGCGACGGCGGGGACTGAAGCTTTCTTT.

There are a few counts of this clonotype. The chain recombines TRBV6-6 with TRBJ1-5, with D unclear. From germline, CDR1 is MNHNY and CDR2 SVGAGI (reference sequence). The CDR3 covers 15 residues. Between the trimmed V and J ends, which lost 6 bases and 1 base, there was a span of 13 bases. CDR3 DNA: TGTGCCAGCAGCCAGCGCCCCGGCAGCAATCAGCCCCAGCATTTT. Translation: CASSQRPGSNQPQHF.

A remark on this clonotype: Given a much more abundant clone one base away, this may be a read error. The CDR3 does not close with the conserved phenylalanine or tryptophan, likely indicating a read error. The rearrangement links TRBV12-3 or TRBV12-4 to TRBJ2-7; D is uncertain. Trimming took off 2 bases at V and 3 bases at J, with 5 bases between the two ends. There are 12 residues in the CDR3. CDR3 nucleotides: TGTGCCAGCAGTTTACTCGACTACGAGCAGTACTCC. It translates to CASSLLDYEQYS.

The rearrangement joins TRBV5-1 to TRBJ2-3; TRBD1 agrees at 8 bases. V trimming: 4 bases; J trimming: 2 bases; junction bases outside the gene matches: 6. Per germline, CDR1 SGHRS and CDR2 YFSETQ. This CDR3 spans 15 amino acids. CDR3 DNA: TGCGCCAGCAGCGTAGGACAGGGATACACAGATACGCAGTATTTT. This gives the protein CASSVGQGYTDTQYF.

V gene TRBV9 combines with J gene TRBJ2-2; 12 nucleotides match TRBD2. This CDR3 is 17 amino acids long. The J segment lost 3 bases and the V segment lost 4 bases, leaving 7 bases of the junction unmatched. CDR1 and CDR2 (germline): SGDLS, YYNGEE. The CDR3: CASSSTSGSLDTGELFF. CDR3 coding DNA: TGTGCCAGCAGCTCGACTAGCGGGAGTTTAGACACCGGGGAGCTGTTTTTT.

The chain joins TRBV19 to TRBJ2-7, with no clear D. Germline-derived CDR1 and CDR2 are LNHDA and SQIVND (reference sequence). The CDR3 has 14 amino acids. The V end was cut by 3 bases, the J end by 0 bases, with 9 bases between. CDR3 amino acids: CASSMGSSSYEQYF. The CDR3 DNA reads TGTGCCAGTAGTATGGGCAGTAGCTCCTACGAGCAGTACTTC.

In this sample, this clonotype turned up a few times. The chain couples TRBV3-1 to TRBJ1-2, with TRBD1 as a possible D gene (6 bases). CDR3 length: 16 residues. The germline V gene encodes CDR1 LGHDT and CDR2 YNNKEL (reference sequence). Trimming removed 4 bases from V and 2 bases from J, with 17 bases in between. The chain's CDR3 is CASSRQATSSNYGYTF. The DNA for the CDR3 is TGTGCCAGCAGCCGACAGGCGACCTCCTCCAACTATGGCTACACCTTC.

The rearrangement uses TRBV5-1 and TRBJ2-7; either TRBD1 or TRBD2 may supply D (6 bases each). Trimming removed 4 bases at V and 3 bases at J, with 17 bases between. CDR1 and CDR2 (germline): SGHRS, YFSETQ. The CDR3 is 15 residues long. The CDR3 is CASSLPGADYYEQYF. The CDR3 DNA follows: TGCGCCAGCAGCCTCCCAGGGGCGGACTACTACGAGCAGTACTTC.